Listed here are 17 T cell receptor beta chains from one sample, sequenced in a study of graft-versus-host responses after intestinal transplantation. Data came from immunoSEQ multiplex PCR; TCRdb stores just in-frame clones and leaves some out. The sample carries about 81,000 clones, around 90% recorded once. These receptors have no identified antigens. The sequences come from unstimulated CD4+ T cells sorted from spleen or lymph node cells, collected before intestinal transplant. These receptors originate from a human donor who received an intestinal transplant.

The CDR3, as DNA: TGTGCCTGGAGTCCTACCCAGGGGCCCTACGAGCAGTACTTC. It specifies CAWSPTQGPYEQYF. The rearrangement links TRBV30 to TRBJ2-7; D possibly corresponds to TRBD1 (6 bases). Germline CDR1 is GTSNPN and CDR2 is SVGIG (reference sequence). This CDR3 has 14 residues. Between the trimmed V and J ends, which lost 2 bases and 2 bases, there was a span of 13 bases.

The genes are TRBV19 and TRBJ2-7; TRBD1 matches 8 bases. The CDR3 is made up of 15 amino acids. V dropped 7 bases and J dropped 3; count of bases not matched to a gene: 11. Germline V gene data show CDR1 as LNHDA and CDR2 as SQIVND (reference sequence). CDR3 amino acids: CASTPGGTGNYEQYF. CDR3 DNA: TGTGCCAGTACCCCAGGTGGGACAGGCAACTACGAGCAGTACTTC.

V and J are TRBV5-1 and TRBJ2-3; 9 nucleotides line up with TRBD1. This CDR3 spans 16 amino acids. Germline trimming cut 4 bases from V and 5 bases from J; bases unmatched to any gene: 11. The germline V gene encodes CDR1 SGHRS and CDR2 YFSETQ. CDR3 sequence reads: CASSGQDRGRGDTQYF. CDR3 bases: TGCGCCAGCAGCGGGCAGGACAGGGGCAGGGGAGATACGCAGTATTTT.

CDR3 amino acids: CASSLPGLAGENTGLSYNEQFF. The CDR3 DNA is TGTGCCAGCAGCCTTCCGGGACTAGCGGGAGAAAACACAGGGTTGTCCTACAATGAGCAGTTCTTC. This chain connects TRBV28 to TRBJ2-1; 14 bases match TRBD2. This CDR3 is 22 amino acids long. From germline, CDR1 is MDHEN and CDR2 SYDVKM. The J segment lost 1 base and the V segment lost 6 bases, leaving 20 bases of the junction unmatched.

This chain links TRBV6-5 with TRBJ2-6; D is undetermined. Deletions cut 2 bases from V and 3 bases from J, with 8 bases between. There are 15 residues in the CDR3. Per the germline V gene, CDR1 is MNHEY and CDR2 is SVGAGI. CDR3 in DNA: TGTGCCAGCAGTTACGGAGTGGGTGGGGCCAACGTCCTGACTTTC. Translating it yields CASSYGVGGANVLTF.

This clone was observed once. The CDR3 loop reads CATSRDLQANYGYTF. CDR3 DNA sequence: TGTGCCACCAGCAGGGACCTACAGGCTAACTATGGCTACACCTTC. The chain couples TRBV15 to TRBJ1-2, with a possible D match to TRBD1 (5 bases). This CDR3 region has 15 residues. Trimming pared 3 bases from V and 0 bases from J, leaving 11 bases between. Germline V gene data show CDR1 as LNHNV and CDR2 as YYDKDF (reference sequence).

The rearrangement uses TRBV28 and TRBJ1-2; 8 nucleotides match TRBD1. Trimming took 3 bases from V and 6 from J; bases not matched to a gene: 6. The CDR3 contains 14 residues. Germline V lookup: CDR1 MDHEN, CDR2 SYDVKM. The CDR3: CASSFPRGPNGYTF. The CDR3, as DNA: TGTGCCAGCAGTTTTCCCAGGGGGCCAAATGGCTACACCTTC.

The chain links TRBV5-1 to TRBJ2-1, with D possibly matching TRBD1 (5 bases). Trimming stripped 0 bases from V and 4 bases from J, with 8 bases between. Germline lookup yields CDR1 SGHRS and CDR2 YFSETQ. This CDR3 region has 14 residues. The CDR3 here is CASSLADTYNEQFF. CDR3 DNA sequence: TGCGCCAGCAGCTTGGCGGACACGTACAATGAGCAGTTCTTC.

The chain joins TRBV18 to TRBJ1-5, with no clear D. V was clipped by 2 bases and J by 5 bases, with 16 bases between them. This CDR3 comprises 16 residues. From germline, CDR1 is KGHSH and CDR2 LQKENI. The DNA for the CDR3 is TGTGCCAGCTCACCAAGCCGGGCCGAGAGGGATCAGCCCCAGCATTTT. It codes for CASSPSRAERDQPQHF.

V gene TRBV6-1 combines with J gene TRBJ1-5, with D unclear. The CDR3 totals 14 residues. V was trimmed by 4 bases and J by 2 bases, leaving 9 bases between them. Germline V gene lookup returns CDR1 MNHNS and CDR2 SASEGT. CDR3 sequence reads: CASSAQVRNQPQHF. In nucleotides, the CDR3 is TGTGCCAGCAGTGCCCAGGTTCGCAATCAGCCCCAGCATTTT.

The chain is built from TRBV18 and TRBJ2-2; maybe TRBD1 (5 bases). Trimming took 5 bases from V and 1 from J, leaving 8 bases between them. The CDR3 runs 14 residues. The germline V gene has CDR1 KGHSH and CDR2 LQKENI. The CDR3 sequence: CASSGQGNTGELFF. CDR3 in DNA: TGTGCCAGCTCAGGGCAGGGGAACACCGGGGAGCTGTTTTTT.

The chain is built from TRBV27 and TRBJ2-7; tentative D call: TRBD1 (5 bases). Per germline, CDR1 MNHEY and CDR2 SMNVEV (reference sequence). V was cut by 3 bases and J by 2 bases, with 14 bases left in between. This CDR3 spans 15 amino acids. CDR3: CASSFTQGGPYEQYF. CDR3 bases: TGTGCCAGCAGTTTTACGCAGGGCGGTCCCTACGAGCAGTACTTC.

This chain connects TRBV19 to TRBJ2-2; D perhaps matches TRBD2 (5 bases). The V gene's germline CDR1 is LNHDA and CDR2 SQIVND (reference sequence). V gave up 5 bases and J gave up 0 bases, with 7 bases separating them. This CDR3 has 14 residues. The DNA of the CDR3 is TGTGCCAGTAGTGGGAGCTCGAACACCGGGGAGCTGTTTTTT. It codes for CASSGSSNTGELFF.

This rearrangement joins TRBV27 to TRBJ2-7, with TRBD1 as a possible D gene (6 bases). Trimming removed 8 bases at V and 3 bases at J, with 14 bases between. Germline loops: CDR1 MNHEY, CDR2 SMNVEV (reference sequence). The CDR3 loop spans 13 amino acids. The CDR3 reads CASGRGNNYEQYF. The CDR3 DNA sequence: TGTGCCAGCGGCAGGGGCAACAACTACGAGCAGTACTTC.

Points on this clone: Sequence at one end of the junction differs from germline and may be a read error. The V call is TRBV7-7, the J call TRBJ1-5; possible D gene TRBD1, 5 bases. This CDR3 has 20 amino acids. Per the germline V gene, CDR1 is SSHAT and CDR2 is FNYEAQ (reference sequence). CDR3 nucleotide sequence: TGTGCTAGCAGCCGCATCACCCACAGGTGGAGTGGTAGGAGCAATCAGCCCCAGCATTTT. As protein: CASSRITHRWSGRSNQPQHF.

The V and J genes are TRBV11-2 and TRBJ1-1; D ambiguous. V dropped 6 bases and J dropped 9 bases, with 11 bases sitting between them. CDR1 is SGHAT and CDR2 is FQNNGV in the germline V gene. This CDR3 has 11 amino acids. The CDR3 is CASRGAVQAFF. CDR3 in DNA: TGTGCCAGCAGGGGAGCAGTACAAGCTTTCTTT.

The chain uses TRBV18 and TRBJ1-1; 7 bases line up with TRBD1. Per germline, CDR1 KGHSH and CDR2 LQKENI. V trimming: 5 bases; J trimming: 1 base; junction bases outside the gene matches: 7. The CDR3 extends over 15 amino acids. This CDR3 reads CASSSIRQGNTEAFF. The CDR3 DNA reads as TGTGCCAGCTCATCAATTAGACAGGGGAACACTGAAGCTTTCTTT.